This T cell receptor beta chain was captured in a study of early T cells in non-severe SARS-CoV-2 infection. Background on the study: Bulk RNA from unsorted whole blood was sequenced; chains were unpaired.

A note on this clonotype: Its antigen is as yet unknown.

General study results and limits: VDJdb matching skewed toward anti-spike CD8 responses, missing private and CD4 specificities.

Germline CDR1 and CDR2: ENHRY and SYGVKD. This CDR3 region has 16 residues. The V gene lost 2 bases and the J gene lost 0 bases, with 11 bases spanning the gap. Separate cDNA molecules each had unique molecular identifiers attached to them. MiXCR, applied by TCRdb to the 5' RACE reads, yields one record per CDR3 protein. The table lists about 83,000 distinct CDR3 sequences, around an eighth of them singletons. The V call is TRBV10-3, the J call TRBJ2-4; D not certain. Sequencing used whole blood. This sequence was found in an adult who was a healthcare worker with PCR-confirmed SARS-CoV-2 infection or an uninfected control (not recorded which). This CDR3 is CAISETGQLAKNIQYF. CDR3 DNA sequence: TGTGCCATCAGTGAGACCGGCCAACTAGCCAAAAACATTCAGTACTTC.